The present T cell receptor beta chain was sequenced within a study of T-cell reconstitution after alpha-beta-depleted transplantation in children. Germline assignment: CDR1 SGHKS and CDR2 YYEKEE (reference sequence). The CDR3 has 14 residues. V was pared by 2 bases and J by 6 bases, with 15 bases between. It was with unique molecular identifiers that the TCRbeta library was prepared. TCRdb analysed the PCR reads with MiXCR anew, one entry per CDR3 protein. Of about 120,000 distinct CDR3 sequences listed, about 9.4% were seen once; the top ten hold under 40%. Sequenced material: PBMCs, taken before TCRalphabeta/CD19-depleted stem cell transplant. This receptor was identified in a boy younger than 10 with acute lymphoblastic leukemia, due to receive a stem cell transplant. The V and J genes are TRBV5-5 and TRBJ2-7; no firm D call. The CDR3 DNA reads as TGTGCCAGCAGCTTTCGGTCAGCCCTAGTCGAGCAGTACTTC. Translating it yields CASSFRSALVEQYF.